The 12 T cell receptor beta chains given below trace back to one sample, sequenced in a study of cytomegalovirus exposure and HLA in healthy donors. PCR employed 60 Vbeta and 13 Jbeta primers. TCRdb's copy holds only in-frame clones and misses some; the assay was immunoSEQ multiplex PCR. The table shows over 150,000 clones, with about two thirds occurring only once. Sample: PBMCs. The source of these receptors is a woman younger than 35 in good health and CMV-seropositive.

This clone was found a few times. This rearrangement joins TRBV6-1 to TRBJ2-7; tentative D call: TRBD2 (5 bases). The ends were cut back, 6 bases at V and 1 base at J, with 7 bases in the middle. This CDR3 has 12 residues. The germline gives CDR1 MNHNS, CDR2 SASEGT. CDR3 protein: CASRRVSYEQYF. Written as DNA, the CDR3 is TGTGCCAGCAGGAGGGTATCCTACGAGCAGTACTTC.

The chain uses TRBV11-2 and TRBJ2-7, with D possibly TRBD1 on 5 matching bases. V lost 1 base and J 4 bases, leaving 14 bases between the germline ends. This CDR3 is 15 amino acids long. In germline, CDR1 is SGHAT, CDR2 FQNNGV. The CDR3 region is CASSLGVRAGYEQYF. The DNA for the CDR3 is TGTGCCAGCAGCTTAGGGGTCAGGGCTGGTTACGAGCAGTACTTC.

The V gene is TRBV10-2, the J gene TRBJ1-1; 7 bases line up with TRBD1. J lost 5 bases, V lost 2 bases, and 8 bases had no gene match. Germline-derived CDR1 and CDR2 are WSHSY and SAAADI. This CDR3 contains 15 residues. The CDR3 DNA sequence: TGCGCCAGCAGTGAGACCCCGACAGGGAGTACTGAAGCTTTCTTT. Protein product: CASSETPTGSTEAFF.

V gene TRBV30 combines with J gene TRBJ2-1; 7 nucleotides line up with TRBD2. V was clipped by 2 bases and J by 0 bases; unmatched bases: 1. The CDR3 covers 14 residues. CDR1 and CDR2 (germline): GTSNPN, SVGIG (reference sequence). The CDR3 protein is CAWSRTSSYNEQFF. CDR3 nucleotide sequence: TGTGCCTGGAGTCGGACTAGCTCCTACAATGAGCAGTTCTTC.

The rearrangement uses TRBV7-9 and TRBJ1-2; 9 positions agree with TRBD1. The germline V gene has CDR1 SEHNR and CDR2 FQNEAQ (reference sequence). The CDR3 has 14 amino acids. V lost 1 base, J lost 7 bases, and 4 bases stayed unmatched. Here the CDR3 reads CASSLEQGARGYTF. The CDR3 coding sequence is TGTGCCAGCAGCTTAGAACAGGGGGCGCGTGGCTACACCTTC.

V gene TRBV7-6 combines with J gene TRBJ2-2, with D perhaps matching TRBD2 (6 bases). CDR1 is SGHVS and CDR2 is FNYEAQ in the germline V gene. This CDR3 is 18 amino acids long. V gave up 4 bases and J gave up 3 bases, with 21 bases separating them. CDR3 DNA sequence: TGTGCCAGCAGCTCATCCTCCCTCCGGGAGAGAGACACCGGGGAGCTGTTTTTT. Encoded protein: CASSSSSLRERDTGELFF.

The chain is built from TRBV7-8 and TRBJ2-5; 7 bases agree with TRBD1. V was pared by 5 bases and J by 3 bases, with 3 bases of the junction left unmatched. The CDR3 runs 13 residues. CDR1 SGHVS and CDR2 FQNEAQ come from the germline V gene. In DNA, the CDR3 is TGTGCCAGCAGCGGACAGGTCGAAGAGACCCAGTACTTC. Protein: CASSGQVEETQYF. Filled out from reference TRBV7-8 and TRBJ2-5, the complete variable domain reads GAGVSQSPRYKVAKRGQDVALRCDPISGHVSLFWYQQALGQGPEFLTYFQNEAQLDKSGLPSDRFFAERPEGSVSTLKIQRTQQEDSAVYLCASSGQVEETQYFGPGTRLLVL.

V is TRBV21-1 and J is TRBJ1-1. TRBV21-1 is tagged as a pseudogene. CDR3 length: 13 amino acids. CDR3 loop: CASSAEPDTEAFF. CDR3 in DNA: TGTGCCAGCAGCGCGGAGCCGGACACTGAAGCTTTCTTT.

In its sample, this clone was seen a few times. This sequence joins TRBV27 and TRBJ2-7; D is possibly TRBD2 (6 bases). Germline V CDR1 and CDR2: MNHEY, SMNVEV (reference sequence). This CDR3 has 13 residues. V was clipped by 5 bases and J by 3 bases, with 11 bases between them. This chain's CDR3 is CASSIGGNYEQYF. The CDR3, as DNA: TGTGCCAGCAGTATCGGGGGAAACTACGAGCAGTACTTC.

The chain employs TRBV6-5 and TRBJ2-7, with 7 bases matching TRBD1. J was trimmed by 4 bases and V by 0 bases; bases with no gene match: 3. The length of the CDR3 is 14 residues. Per the germline V gene, CDR1 is MNHEY and CDR2 is SVGAGI. The CDR3 is CASSYSMTGYEQYF. DNA of the CDR3: TGTGCCAGCAGTTACTCGATGACAGGGTACGAGCAGTACTTC.

The chain couples TRBV28 to TRBJ1-5, with D unclear. Trimming took 3 bases from V and 4 from J, leaving 19 bases between them. Germline V lookup: CDR1 MDHEN, CDR2 SYDVKM. CDR3 length: 17 amino acids. DNA for the CDR3: TGTGCCAGCAGTTTCGATAGGCAAATGATAGCAAATCAGCCCCAGCATTTT. Amino acids: CASSFDRQMIANQPQHF.

The V gene is TRBV2, the J gene TRBJ2-7, with TRBD2 identical over 9 bases. With 6 bases clipped from V and 3 bases from J, the junction kept 9 bases outside the gene matches. The CDR3 spans 15 residues. The germline V gene encodes CDR1 SNHLY and CDR2 FYNNEI. DNA of the CDR3: TGTGCCAGCAGGGCGGGGGGGACGCCAAGCTACGAGCAGTACTTC. It specifies CASRAGGTPSYEQYF.